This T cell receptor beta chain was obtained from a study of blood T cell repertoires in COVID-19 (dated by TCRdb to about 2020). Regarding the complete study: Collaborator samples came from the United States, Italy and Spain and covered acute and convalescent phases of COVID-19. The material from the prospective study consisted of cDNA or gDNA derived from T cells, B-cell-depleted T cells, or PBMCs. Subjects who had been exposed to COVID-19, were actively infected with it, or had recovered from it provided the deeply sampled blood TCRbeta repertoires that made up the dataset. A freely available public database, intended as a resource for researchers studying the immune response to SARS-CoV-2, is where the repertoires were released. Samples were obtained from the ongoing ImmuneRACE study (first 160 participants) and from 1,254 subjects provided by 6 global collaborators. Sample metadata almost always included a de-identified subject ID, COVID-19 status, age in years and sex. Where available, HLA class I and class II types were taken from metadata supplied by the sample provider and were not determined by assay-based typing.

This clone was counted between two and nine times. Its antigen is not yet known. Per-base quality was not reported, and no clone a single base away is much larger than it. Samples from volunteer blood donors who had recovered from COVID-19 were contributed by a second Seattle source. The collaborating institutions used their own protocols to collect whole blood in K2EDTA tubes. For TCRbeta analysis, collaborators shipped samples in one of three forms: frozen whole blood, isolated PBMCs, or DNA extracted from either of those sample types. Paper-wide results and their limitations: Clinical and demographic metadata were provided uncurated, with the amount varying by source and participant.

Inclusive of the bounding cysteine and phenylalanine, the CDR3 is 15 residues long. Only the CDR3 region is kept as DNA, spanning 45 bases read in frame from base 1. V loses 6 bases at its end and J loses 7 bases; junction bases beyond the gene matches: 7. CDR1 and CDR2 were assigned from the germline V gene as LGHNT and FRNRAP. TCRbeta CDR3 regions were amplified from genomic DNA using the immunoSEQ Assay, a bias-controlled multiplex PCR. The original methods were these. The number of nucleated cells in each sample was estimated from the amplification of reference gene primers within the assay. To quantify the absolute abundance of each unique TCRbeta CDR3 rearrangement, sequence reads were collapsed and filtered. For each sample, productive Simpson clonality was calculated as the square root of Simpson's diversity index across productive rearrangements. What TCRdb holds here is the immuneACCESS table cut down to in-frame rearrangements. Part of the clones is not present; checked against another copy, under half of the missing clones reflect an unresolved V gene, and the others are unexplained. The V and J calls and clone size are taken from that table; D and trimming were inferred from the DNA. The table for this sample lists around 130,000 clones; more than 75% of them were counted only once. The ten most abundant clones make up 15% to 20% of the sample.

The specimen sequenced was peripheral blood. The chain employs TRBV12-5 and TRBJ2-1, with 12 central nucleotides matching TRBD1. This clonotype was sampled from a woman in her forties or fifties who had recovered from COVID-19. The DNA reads TGTGCTAGTGGACTGGGACAGGGGGCAGGGAATGAGCAGTTCTTC. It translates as CASGLGQGAGNEQFF.